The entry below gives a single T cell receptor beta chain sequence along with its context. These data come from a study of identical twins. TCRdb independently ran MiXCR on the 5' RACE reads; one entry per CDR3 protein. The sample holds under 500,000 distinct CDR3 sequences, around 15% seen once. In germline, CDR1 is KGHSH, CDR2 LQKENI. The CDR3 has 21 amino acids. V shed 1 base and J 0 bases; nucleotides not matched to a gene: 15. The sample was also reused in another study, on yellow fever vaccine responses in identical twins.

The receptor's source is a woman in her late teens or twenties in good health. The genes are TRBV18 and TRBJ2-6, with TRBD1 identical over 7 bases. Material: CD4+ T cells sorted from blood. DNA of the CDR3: TGTGCCAGCTCACCACTCGCCCTGACAGGGAAGTTGGGCTCTGGGGCCAACGTCCTGACTTTC. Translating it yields CASSPLALTGKLGSGANVLTF.